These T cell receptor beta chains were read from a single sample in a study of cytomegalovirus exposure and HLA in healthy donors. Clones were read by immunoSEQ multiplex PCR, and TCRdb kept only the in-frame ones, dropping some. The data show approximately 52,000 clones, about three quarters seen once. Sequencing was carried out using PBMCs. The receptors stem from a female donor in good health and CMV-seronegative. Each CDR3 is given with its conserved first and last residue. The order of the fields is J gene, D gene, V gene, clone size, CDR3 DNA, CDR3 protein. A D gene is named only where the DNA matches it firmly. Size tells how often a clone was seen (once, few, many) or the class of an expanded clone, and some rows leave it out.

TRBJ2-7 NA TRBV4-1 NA TGCGCCAGCAGCCCTCCTTGGAGGACCGAGCAGTACTTC CASSPPWRTEQYF
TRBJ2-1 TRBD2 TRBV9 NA TGTGCCAGCAGACCGGGACTAGCGGGGGGCTCCTACAATGAGCAGTTCTTC CASRPGLAGGSYNEQFF
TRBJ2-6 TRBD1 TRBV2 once TGTGCCAGCAGTCTGGGACAGCCGAACTCTGGGGCCAACGTCCTGACTTTC CASSLGQPNSGANVLTF
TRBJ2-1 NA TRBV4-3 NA TGCGCCAGCAGCCAAGAGGCTAGTCGTAGGGAGCAGTTCTTC CASSQEASRREQFF
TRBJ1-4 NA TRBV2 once TGTGCCAGCGCACAGGGAGACGAAAAACTGTTTTTT CASAQGDEKLFF
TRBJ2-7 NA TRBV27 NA TGTGCCAGCAGTTTAGAGGGTACGGCAGGTCCTTCTTACGAGCAGTACTTC CASSLEGTAGPSYEQYF
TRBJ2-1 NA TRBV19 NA TGTGCCAGTAGTATAGAACTCGGTGAGCAGTTCTTC CASSIELGEQFF
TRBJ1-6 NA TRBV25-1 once TGTGCCAGCAGTGAATCCGGCGGTTGGGATTCACCCCTCCACTTT CASSESGGWDSPLHF
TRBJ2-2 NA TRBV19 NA TGTGCCAGTAGTACACAGAACACCGGGGAGCTGTTTTTT CASSTQNTGELFF
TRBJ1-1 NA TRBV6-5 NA TGTGCCAGCAGTTACTCGAGGCCGAACACTGAAGCTTTCTTT CASSYSRPNTEAFF
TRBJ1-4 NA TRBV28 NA TGTGCCAGCAGAACCGGGACACTCGGTGAAAAACTGTTTTTT CASRTGTLGEKLFF
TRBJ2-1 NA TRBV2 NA TGTGCCAGCAGTGTACAGGGTTCCTACAATGAGCAGTTCTTC CASSVQGSYNEQFF
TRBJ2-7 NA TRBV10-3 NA TGTGCCATCAGTGAGGGGCCGGTTACCTACGAGCAGTACTTC CAISEGPVTYEQYF
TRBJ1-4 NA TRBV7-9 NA TGTGCCAGCAGCTCACCGGGACACATAAATGAAAAACTGTTTTTT CASSSPGHINEKLFF
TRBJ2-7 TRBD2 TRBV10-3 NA TGTGCCATCAGTGTTAATAGCGGGAGGCTTTACGAGCAGTACTTC CAISVNSGRLYEQYF
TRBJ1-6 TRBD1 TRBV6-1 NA TGTGCCAGCAGTGAACTGGACAGGGGAGGTAATTCACCCCTCCACTTT CASSELDRGGNSPLHF
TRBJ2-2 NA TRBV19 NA TGTGCCAGTAAACCGACCGGGACCGGGGAGCTGTTTTTT CASKPTGTGELFF
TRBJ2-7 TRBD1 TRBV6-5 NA TGTGCCAGCAGTCCCGGGACAGGTCTGGTTTACGAGCAGTACTTC CASSPGTGLVYEQYF
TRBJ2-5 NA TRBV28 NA TGTGCCAGCAGAAGATCAGGGGAAGAGCAGTACTTC CASRRSGEEQYF
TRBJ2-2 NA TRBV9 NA TGTGCCAGCAGCCCCCCTAGGACCGGGGAGCTGTTTTTT CASSPPRTGELFF
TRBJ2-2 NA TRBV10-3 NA TGTGCCATCAGTGAGATGCCAGGGAACACCGGGGAGCTGTTTTTT CAISEMPGNTGELFF
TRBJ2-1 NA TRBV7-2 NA TGTGCCAGCAGCTTAGCGGGGGGGCGGATGAATGAGCAGTTCTTC CASSLAGGRMNEQFF
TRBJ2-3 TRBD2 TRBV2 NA TGTGCCAGCAGTGTTCAAATGGCGGGGGGAGATACGCAGTATTTT CASSVQMAGGDTQYF
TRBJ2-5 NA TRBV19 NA TGTGCCAGTAGTATCGGAGGTCCGGAGACCCAGTACTTC CASSIGGPETQYF
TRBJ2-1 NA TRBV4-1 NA TGCGCCAGCAGCCAAGTAGATATCTTCTCCTACAATGAGCAGTTCTTC CASSQVDIFSYNEQFF
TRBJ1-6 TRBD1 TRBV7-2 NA TGTGCCAGCAGCGTAGACAGGGTCTATAATTCACCCCTCCACTTT CASSVDRVYNSPLHF
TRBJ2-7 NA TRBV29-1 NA TGCAGCGTTGGGGGGACTGGGATCTACGAGCAGTACTTC CSVGGTGIYEQYF
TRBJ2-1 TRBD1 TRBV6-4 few TGTGCCACCGGACAGGGCCAAAACAATGAGCAGTTCTTC CATGQGQNNEQFF
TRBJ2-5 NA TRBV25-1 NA TGTGCCAGCAGTGAACAGCAAGAGACCCAGTACTTC CASSEQQETQYF
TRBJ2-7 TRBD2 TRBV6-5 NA TGTGCCAGCAGTGAACTAGCGGGAGCCTACGAGCAGTACTTC CASSELAGAYEQYF
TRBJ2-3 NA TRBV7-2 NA TGTGCCAGCAGCTTAGTGGGGGCCGTCTCAGATACGCAGTATTTT CASSLVGAVSDTQYF
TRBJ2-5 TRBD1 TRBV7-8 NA TGTGCCAGCAGCCAGGGGGAAAGAGAGACCCAGTACTTC CASSQGERETQYF
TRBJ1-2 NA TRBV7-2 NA TGTGCCAGCAGTCGGGCAGGGGAAGACTATGGCTACACCTTC CASSRAGEDYGYTF
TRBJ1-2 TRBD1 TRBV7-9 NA TGTGCCAGCAGCTTAGAAGGGGGCGGAGGCTACACCTTC CASSLEGGGGYTF
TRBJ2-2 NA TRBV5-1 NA TGCGCCAGCAGTCGAGGGATTAGCACCGGGGAGCTGTTTTTT CASSRGISTGELFF
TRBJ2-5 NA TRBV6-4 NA TGTGCCAGCAGTTACCGGACAGGGAGGGGGCACGGCCAAGAGACCCAGTACTTC CASSYRTGRGHGQETQYF
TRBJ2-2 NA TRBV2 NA TGTGCCAGCTTAAGGACAGCGAACACCGGGGAGCTGTTTTTT CASLRTANTGELFF
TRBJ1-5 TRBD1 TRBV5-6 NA TGTGCCAGCAGCCGGACAGGGGGCAATCAGCCCCAGCATTTT CASSRTGGNQPQHF
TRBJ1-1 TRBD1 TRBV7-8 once TGTGCCAGCAGCTTCACAGGGGTTGTTGAAGCTTTCTTT CASSFTGVVEAFF
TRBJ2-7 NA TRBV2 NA TGTGCCAGCAGAGGGGGCGGGACAACCTACGAGCAGTACTTC CASRGGGTTYEQYF
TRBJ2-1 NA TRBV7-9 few TGTGCCAGCAGCCCGGTGTTCAATGAGCAGTTCTTC CASSPVFNEQFF
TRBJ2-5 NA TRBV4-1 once TGCGCCAGCAGCCTCAATCACCAAGAGACCCAGTACTTC CASSLNHQETQYF
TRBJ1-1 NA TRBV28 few TGTGCCAGCAGGAGCCCGGGTGACCTGAACACTGAAGCTTTCTTT CASRSPGDLNTEAFF
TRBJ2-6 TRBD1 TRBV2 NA TGTGCCAGCAGTAGAGACAGGGGTGCTGGGGCCAACGTCCTGACTTTC CASSRDRGAGANVLTF
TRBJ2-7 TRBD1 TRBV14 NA TGTGCCAGCAGCCAAGGACAGGGGCTATACTACGAGCAGTACTTC CASSQGQGLYYEQYF
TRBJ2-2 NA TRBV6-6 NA TGTGCCAGCACGGATGCCGGGACACGATCTTCCGGGGAGCTGTTTTTT CASTDAGTRSSGELFF
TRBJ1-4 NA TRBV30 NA TGTGCCTGGAGTCCTCCCTCCCAGGGAAGGTTCGAAAAACTGTTTTTT CAWSPPSQGRFEKLFF
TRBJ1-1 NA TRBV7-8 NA TGTGCCAGCAGCTTAGAATTAAGAGGGGGCACTGAAGCTTTCTTT CASSLELRGGTEAFF
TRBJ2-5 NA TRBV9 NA TGTGCCAGCAGCCTGGGGACACTCAACGGGGAGACCCAGTACTTC CASSLGTLNGETQYF
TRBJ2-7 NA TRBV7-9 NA TGTGCCAGCAGCCCCAGGGGTAGCCCTGACTACGAGCAGTACTTC CASSPRGSPDYEQYF
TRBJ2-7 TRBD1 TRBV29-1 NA TGCAGCGTTGAAACACAGGGGTCCTACGAGCAGTACTTC CSVETQGSYEQYF
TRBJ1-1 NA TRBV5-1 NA TGCGCCAGCAGCTCCCCGGACACCTCTCCCATGAACACTGAAGCTTTCTTT CASSSPDTSPMNTEAFF
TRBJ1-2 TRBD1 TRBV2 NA TGTGCCAGCAGTGAATTCCCTCGACAGGGGGGGAGCGGCTACACCTTC CASSEFPRQGGSGYTF